The 20 T cell receptor beta chains presented below share a single source sample, sequenced in a study of T-cell memory formation after mild COVID-19. Using its own MiXCR run on the 5' RACE reads, TCRdb lists one record per CDR3 protein. The data contain under 450,000 distinct CDR3 sequences, about a quarter of them singletons. The material sequenced was PBMCs or a T cell subset sorted from them (not recorded which). The receptors here all came from an adult woman who had mild COVID-19 (a few samples of this study predate the infection). Cell type and time point are not known.

V is TRBV27 and J is TRBJ1-2; TRBD1 is a possible D gene (6 bases). This CDR3 comprises 13 residues. The V end was cut by 2 bases, the J end by 8 bases, with 12 bases between. Germline loops: CDR1 MNHEY, CDR2 SMNVEV (reference sequence). The CDR3 DNA is TGTGCCAGCAGTTTAACAGGGCGGGGAGGCTACACCTTC. The encoded protein is CASSLTGRGGYTF.

The rearrangement joins TRBV24-1 to TRBJ2-1, with 9 bases matching TRBD1. With 2 bases clipped from V and 7 bases from J, the junction kept 8 bases outside the gene matches. CDR1 is KGHDR, CDR2 SFDVKD, per germline. CDR3 length: 16 residues. The CDR3 DNA reads as TGTGCCACCAGTGATTCCGGGACAGGGTATACAAATGAGCAGTTCTTC. Its protein product is CATSDSGTGYTNEQFF.

The rearrangement joins TRBV29-1 to TRBJ1-2; tentative D call: TRBD1 (5 bases). Germline CDR1 and CDR2: SQVTM and ANQGSEA. Trimming left V 2 bases short and J 4 bases short, with 11 bases between. The CDR3 sequence is 13 residues long. In DNA, the CDR3 is TGCAGCGTTGAAAAAGGGGAGTCCTATGGCTACACCTTC. Protein sequence: CSVEKGESYGYTF.

The table lists this clonotype with many counts. This chain connects TRBV30 to TRBJ2-5, with no clear D. Germline CDR1 GTSNPN, CDR2 SVGIG (reference sequence). CDR3 length: 11 residues. V lost 2 bases, J lost 5 bases, and 6 bases lay in between. This CDR3 reads CAWSSPETQYF. The CDR3 DNA follows: TGTGCCTGGAGTAGTCCTGAGACCCAGTACTTC. The entire variable domain, with the rest obtained from reference TRBV30 and TRBJ2-5, is as follows: SQTIHQWPATLVQPVGSPLSLECTVEGTSNPNLYWYRQAAGRGLQLLFYSVGIGQISSEVPQNLSASRPQDRQFILSSKKLLLSDSGFYLCAWSSPETQYFGPGTRLLVL.

V is TRBV11-2 and J is TRBJ2-7, with 7 bases that match TRBD1. The CDR3 contains 14 residues. The V gene end was trimmed by 5 bases and the J gene end by 3 bases; junction bases not matched to a gene: 7. Germline CDR1 SGHAT, CDR2 FQNNGV. The CDR3 DNA reads as TGTGCCAGCAGCGGATACCGGGACAGCTACGAGCAGTACTTC. Its translation is CASSGYRDSYEQYF.

The J gene is TRBJ1-1, the V gene TRBV7-3; D unresolved. The CDR3 totals 14 residues. Germline-derived CDR1 and CDR2 are SGHTA and FQGTGA. V was cut by 1 base and J by 1 base, with 7 bases left in between. The CDR3 coding sequence is TGTGCCAGCAGCTTAAATCCCAGGAACACTGAAGCTTTCTTT. Its protein is CASSLNPRNTEAFF.

The chain couples TRBV7-3 to TRBJ1-2; 8 nucleotides align to TRBD1. This CDR3 is built from 13 residues. The V and J ends lost 3 bases and 4 bases, in that order; junction bases with no gene match: 1. Germline loops: CDR1 SGHTA, CDR2 FQGTGA. CDR3 sequence: CASSFTGGYGYTF. The CDR3 DNA reads as TGTGCCAGCAGCTTTACAGGGGGCTATGGCTACACCTTC.

The chain carries TRBV5-1 and TRBJ2-1, with unresolved D. With 5 bases removed from V and 7 bases from J, the gap between germline ends came to 16 bases. Per the germline V gene, CDR1 is SGHRS and CDR2 is YFSETQ. The CDR3 covers 14 residues. The CDR3 DNA sequence: TGCGCCAGCAGTTTCAACCGGCCACTAAATGAGCAGTTCTTC. This gives the protein CASSFNRPLNEQFF.

This clonotype was seen only a few times. J is TRBJ1-1 and V is TRBV20-1, with D possibly TRBD1 on 5 matching bases. The germline V and J ends were trimmed by 5 bases and 1 base, with 17 bases remaining between them. CDR1 is DFQATT and CDR2 is SNEGSKA in the germline V gene (reference sequence). The CDR3 length is 15 residues. CDR3 protein: CSAPPSGGGNTEAFF. DNA for the CDR3: TGCAGTGCTCCCCCAAGCGGCGGGGGGAACACTGAAGCTTTCTTT.

This clonotype has just a few counts. This chain connects TRBV7-9 to TRBJ1-4; D ambiguous. With 0 bases removed from V and 0 bases from J, the gap between germline ends came to 20 bases. Germline values: CDR1 SEHNR, CDR2 FQNEAQ (reference sequence). CDR3 length equals 20 residues. CDR3 in amino acids: CASSLAIPSGSWATNEKLFF. The CDR3 DNA follows: TGTGCCAGCAGCTTAGCTATTCCCTCCGGGTCCTGGGCAACTAATGAAAAACTGTTTTTT.

This clonotype appeared a few times. This sequence joins TRBV6-5 and TRBJ2-7; the match to TRBD1 covers 10 bases. Germline values: CDR1 MNHEY, CDR2 SVGAGI. J lost 2 bases, V lost 2 bases, and 3 bases had no gene match. This CDR3 has 15 amino acids. The CDR3 region is CASSYRDRGPYEQYF. DNA of the CDR3: TGTGCCAGCAGTTACCGGGACAGGGGCCCCTACGAGCAGTACTTC.

V and J are TRBV6-1 and TRBJ1-2; D might be TRBD1 (5 bases). Germline V gene lookup returns CDR1 MNHNS and CDR2 SASEGT. The germline V and J ends were trimmed by 4 bases and 4 bases, with 16 bases remaining between them. There are 15 residues in the CDR3. As DNA, the CDR3 is TGTGCCAGCAGTGCTACTTCCGGGACGGGCTATGGCTACACCTTC. Its protein is CASSATSGTGYGYTF.

In its sample, this clonotype was seen a few times. The V call is TRBV7-9, the J call TRBJ2-7; D ambiguous. The germline V gene has CDR1 SEHNR and CDR2 FQNEAQ (reference sequence). The CDR3 sequence is 13 residues long. V dropped 7 bases and J dropped 0 bases, with 10 bases sitting between them. The CDR3 DNA sequence: TGTGCCAGCACCCCCCCCGCCTCCTACGAGCAGTACTTC. Its translation is CASTPPASYEQYF.

This clonotype was counted ten times or more. The gene calls are TRBV12-3 or TRBV12-4 and TRBJ2-7, with TRBD2 matching over 8 bases. The CDR3 contains 14 residues. With 2 bases clipped from V and 6 bases from J, the junction kept 6 bases outside the gene matches. This chain's CDR3 is CASSLIAGRGEQYF. The CDR3 DNA reads as TGTGCCAGCAGTTTAATAGCGGGGAGGGGCGAGCAGTACTTC.

This clonotype was recorded many times. This chain links TRBV7-6 with TRBJ2-3; 10 positions match TRBD1. The CDR3 spans 16 residues. Germline CDR1 reads SGHVS; CDR2 reads FNYEAQ. V lost 5 bases and J lost 6; bases outside the gene matches: 11. The CDR3 region has the DNA TGTGCCAGCAGCCGAAACACGGGACAGGGGTCCGATACGCAGTATTTT. It is translated as CASSRNTGQGSDTQYF.

This clonotype was picked up a small number of times. This chain joins TRBV2 and TRBJ2-3, with unresolved D. Germline assignment: CDR1 SNHLY and CDR2 FYNNEI. Trimming took 4 bases from V and 5 from J, leaving 7 bases between them. The CDR3 is 12 amino acids. CDR3 loop: CASSGHLDTQYF. CDR3 coding DNA: TGTGCCAGCAGTGGCCACCTAGATACGCAGTATTTT.

This clonotype was seen a handful of times. The chain joins TRBV4-1 to TRBJ2-7, with D possibly TRBD1 on 6 matching bases. Germline V gene sequence: CDR1 MGHRA, CDR2 YSYEKL. V shed 6 bases and J shed 0 bases, with 18 bases lying between them. CDR3 length: 16 residues. The CDR3 DNA is TGCGCCAGCAGTGGCAGGGGCCCCAGGAGCTCCTACGAGCAGTACTTC. Protein: CASSGRGPRSSYEQYF.

The V call is TRBV5-1, the J call TRBJ2-3, with 7 bases matching TRBD2. The germline V gene encodes CDR1 SGHRS and CDR2 YFSETQ. The CDR3 sequence is 16 residues long. The J segment lost 3 bases and the V segment lost 4 bases, leaving 11 bases of the junction unmatched. The CDR3 region is CASSPGSSGGTDTQYF. CDR3 sequence (DNA): TGCGCCAGCAGCCCTGGGTCTAGCGGTGGGACAGATACGCAGTATTTT.

The chain is built from TRBV20-1 and TRBJ1-2, with a possible D match to TRBD1 (5 bases). V lost 5 bases and J lost 4, with 14 bases in between. This CDR3 has 13 residues. The V gene's germline CDR1 is DFQATT and CDR2 SNEGSKA (reference sequence). The CDR3 coding sequence is TGCAGTGCTGAAGACCGGGGCAGCTATGGCTACACCTTC. Amino acids: CSAEDRGSYGYTF.

The chain employs TRBV21-1 and TRBJ2-2; no check of the table's D call, TRBD1, against the DNA was made. TRBV21-1 is a documented pseudogene. This CDR3 contains 16 residues. The DNA of the CDR3 is TGTGCCAGCACCTCTTTAGACAGGGAAAGGACCGGGGAGCTGTTTTTT. Its translation is CASTSLDRERTGELFF.